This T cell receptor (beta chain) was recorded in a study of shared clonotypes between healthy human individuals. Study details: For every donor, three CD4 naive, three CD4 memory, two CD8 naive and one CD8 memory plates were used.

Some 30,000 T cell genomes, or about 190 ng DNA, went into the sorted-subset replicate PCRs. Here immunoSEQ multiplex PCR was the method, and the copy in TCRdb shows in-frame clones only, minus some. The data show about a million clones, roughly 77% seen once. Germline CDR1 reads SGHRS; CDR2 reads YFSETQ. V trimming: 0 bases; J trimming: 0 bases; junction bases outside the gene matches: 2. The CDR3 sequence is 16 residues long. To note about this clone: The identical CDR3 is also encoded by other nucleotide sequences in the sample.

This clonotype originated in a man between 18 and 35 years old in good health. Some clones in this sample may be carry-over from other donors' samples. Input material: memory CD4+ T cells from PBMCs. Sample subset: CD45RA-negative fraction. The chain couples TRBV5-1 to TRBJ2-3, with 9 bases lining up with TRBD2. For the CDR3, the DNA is TGCGCCAGCAGCTTGGGACTAGCGGAAAGCACAGATACGCAGTATTTT. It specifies CASSLGLAESTDTQYF. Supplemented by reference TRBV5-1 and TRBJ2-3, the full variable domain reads KAGVTQTPRYLIKTRGQQVTLSCSPISGHRSVSWYQQTPGQGLQFLFEYFSETQRNKGNFPGRFSGRQFSNSRSEMNVSTLELGDSALYLCASSLGLAESTDTQYFGPGTRLTVL.